Included here is one T cell receptor beta chain sequence, with context. The data were taken from a study of T cells expressing NK-cell markers. This CDR3 has 16 amino acids. CDR1 and CDR2 (germline): MGHDK, SYGVNS. Reprocessing the 5' RACE reads, TCRdb reports a single entry for every CDR3 protein and omits DNA. This repertoire includes approximately 380,000 distinct CDR3 sequences. Sequences were obtained from blood T cells: a sorted CD56 or NKG2C T cell subset, CD4+ or CD8+ T cells, or bulk PBMC T cells (not recorded which). The receptor's source is a man aged 18-70 years in good health. The chain has TRBV25-1 and TRBJ1-2. The CDR3: CASSEEGKSPNYGYTF.